The rows below give T cell receptor beta chains drawn from one sample of a study of blood T cell repertoires in COVID-19. The protocol was immunoSEQ multiplex PCR, while the TCRdb copy is restricted to in-frame clones and leaves out a portion. Here the sample spans about 170,000 clones, approximately 81% being singletons. Sequenced input: peripheral blood. All receptors come from a human donor with acute or convalescent COVID-19. The donor label of this sample is uncertain. Each CDR3 is given with its conserved first and last residue. A D gene is named only where the DNA matches it firmly. Only some rows state a clone size, as once, few, many or a class for expanded clones.

CASSLPEQGEVGELFF | TGTGCCAGCAGCTTGCCCGAACAGGGGGAGGTCGGGGAGCTGTTTTTT | TRBD1 | - | TRBJ2-2 | TRBV5-4
CATSTAGTSGNTIYF | TGTGCCACCAGCACAGCAGGGACATCTGGAAACACCATATATTTT | - | - | TRBJ1-3 | TRBV15
CASSRVRPGGNTGELFF | TGTGCCAGCAGTCGAGTACGACCGGGGGGTAACACCGGGGAGCTGTTTTTT | TRBD2 | - | TRBJ2-2 | TRBV28
CASSLAGGGTGELFF | TGTGCCAGCAGTTTAGCGGGGGGCGGCACCGGGGAGCTGTTTTTT | TRBD2 | - | TRBJ2-2 | TRBV28
CASSPDTGSRTANLFYEQYF | TGTGCCAGCTCCCCCGACACAGGGTCGCGGACAGCCAATCTATTCTACGAGCAGTACTTC | - | - | TRBJ2-7 | TRBV18
CASSLTGLNTEAFF | TGTGCCAGCAGTCTCACCGGTTTGAACACTGAAGCTTTCTTT | - | few | TRBJ1-1 | TRBV27
CASSGSSGTSRSETQYF | TGTGCCAGCAGCGGAAGTAGCGGGACCTCACGGTCAGAGACCCAGTACTTC | TRBD2 | - | TRBJ2-5 | TRBV9
CASSDGGGQNTGELFF | TGTGCCAGCAGTGATGGGGGGGGGCAGAACACCGGGGAGCTGTTTTTT | - | - | TRBJ2-2 | TRBV25-1
CASSQGLAGSDTQYF | TGTGCCAGCAGCCAAGGGCTAGCGGGGTCAGATACGCAGTATTTT | TRBD2 | - | TRBJ2-3 | TRBV3-1/TRBV3-2
CASSLWAGGQNTIYF | TGTGCCAGCAGTTTATGGGCAGGGGGTCAAAACACCATATATTTT | TRBD1 | - | TRBJ1-3 | TRBV28
CASSFRTSLGGEQYF | TGTGCCAGCAGCTTCAGGACCTCCTTGGGGGGAGAGCAGTACTTC | - | - | TRBJ2-7 | TRBV5-4
CASSRGTEQYF | TGTGCCAGCAGCAGAGGTACCGAGCAGTACTTC | - | - | TRBJ2-7 | TRBV14
CASSPGQGVHEQFF | TGCGCCAGCAGCCCTGGACAGGGAGTCCATGAGCAGTTCTTC | TRBD1 | few | TRBJ2-1 | TRBV5-1
CASSVEYEQYF | TGTGCCAGCAGTGTGGAGTACGAGCAGTACTTC | - | - | TRBJ2-7 | TRBV2
CASSLQAASDTQYF | TGTGCCAGCAGTTTACAGGCCGCATCAGATACGCAGTATTTT | - | - | TRBJ2-3 | TRBV28
CASVPSGVLTDTQYF | TGTGCCAGCGTACCGAGCGGGGTGCTCACAGATACGCAGTATTTT | TRBD2 | - | TRBJ2-3 | TRBV28
CASSQEGRDRGFGYTF | TGTGCCAGCAGCCAAGAGGGCCGGGACAGGGGGTTCGGCTACACCTTC | TRBD1 | - | TRBJ1-2 | TRBV4-2
CASSLEFGVTEAFF | TGTGCCAGCAGCTTGGAGTTCGGAGTCACTGAAGCTTTCTTT | - | - | TRBJ1-1 | TRBV5-4
CASSLFSFGTDTQYF | TGCGCCAGCAGCTTGTTTTCTTTCGGCACAGATACGCAGTATTTT | - | - | TRBJ2-3 | TRBV5-1
CASSQNQGVPFGANVLTF | TGTGCCAGCAGCCAAAACCAGGGGGTACCCTTTGGGGCCAACGTCCTGACTTTC | TRBD1 | - | TRBJ2-6 | TRBV14
CASSPLWTRTFRNEQFF | TGTGCCAGCAGTCCTCTTTGGACTAGAACCTTCAGGAATGAGCAGTTCTTC | TRBD2 | - | TRBJ2-1 | TRBV28
CASSQLGGGRNSPLHF | TGTGCCAGCAGCCAATTGGGGGGGGGCCGAAATTCACCCCTCCACTTT | - | - | TRBJ1-6 | TRBV3-1/TRBV3-2
CASSEGQPRAQYF | TGTGCCAGCAGTGAAGGACAGCCCCGGGCCCAGTACTTC | - | - | TRBJ2-5 | TRBV6-1
CASSLSSGPYEQYF | TGTGCCAGCAGTTTATCAAGCGGACCCTACGAGCAGTACTTC | - | - | TRBJ2-7 | TRBV27
CSAWDTNEQFF | TGCAGTGCTTGGGACACCAATGAGCAGTTCTTC | - | - | TRBJ2-1 | TRBV20-1
CAWSPPPRLAKTYEQYF | TGTGCCTGGAGTCCCCCTCCCCGACTAGCGAAAACCTACGAGCAGTACTTC | TRBD2 | few | TRBJ2-7 | TRBV30
CASSQGTGTPYEQYF | TGTGCCAGCAGCCAAGGGACAGGGACGCCCTACGAGCAGTACTTC | TRBD1 | - | TRBJ2-7 | TRBV4-2
CASSGWTGPIYGYTF | TGTGCCAGCAGCGGATGGACAGGGCCTATCTATGGCTACACCTTC | TRBD1 | - | TRBJ1-2 | TRBV5-8
CASSLTGAPSNQPQHF | TGTGCCAGCTCACTTACAGGGGCCCCTAGCAATCAGCCCCAGCATTTT | TRBD1 | - | TRBJ1-5 | TRBV18
CASSSPGFINTIYF | TGTGCCAGCAGTTCACCGGGATTCATTAACACCATATATTTT | - | - | TRBJ1-3 | TRBV6-6
CASIRTGSSNTEAFF | TGTGCCAGTATCCGGACAGGGAGTTCGAACACTGAAGCTTTCTTT | TRBD1 | - | TRBJ1-1 | TRBV19
CASSDLGVGYTF | TGTGCCAGCAGTGACCTCGGGGTGGGCTACACCTTC | - | - | TRBJ1-2 | TRBV2
CASSLFDSEAFF | TGTGCCAGCAGTTTATTCGACAGTGAAGCTTTCTTT | - | - | TRBJ1-1 | TRBV12-3/TRBV12-4
CASSQDGGFSEQYF | TGTGCCAGCAGCCAAGATGGCGGGTTTTCCGAGCAGTACTTC | - | - | TRBJ2-7 | TRBV3-1/TRBV3-2
CASRTYRGRRDNSPLHF | TGTGCCAGCAGAACCTACAGGGGGCGCAGGGATAATTCACCCCTCCACTTT | TRBD1 | - | TRBJ1-6 | TRBV27
CASPPEGAPYEQYF | TGTGCCAGCCCCCCGGAAGGGGCCCCCTACGAGCAGTACTTC | - | - | TRBJ2-7 | TRBV2
CANSSRDSKRGFNLAQYF | TGTGCCAACAGCTCCCGGGACTCAAAACGGGGGTTCAATTTAGCGCAGTATTTT | - | - | TRBJ2-3 | TRBV7-6
CATSDGAASSYNEQFF | TGTGCCACCAGTGACGGAGCGGCGAGCTCCTACAATGAGCAGTTCTTC | - | - | TRBJ2-1 | TRBV24-1
CASSVVPLRGEQYF | TGTGCCAGCAGCGTAGTGCCGCTTCGAGGCGAGCAGTACTTC | - | - | TRBJ2-7 | TRBV9
CASSLRGGEAQPQHF | TGTGCCAGCAGCTTGAGGGGAGGAGAGGCTCAGCCCCAGCATTTT | - | once | TRBJ1-5 | TRBV5-6
CASQTPVPSYEQYF | TGTGCCAGTCAGACACCTGTCCCATCCTACGAGCAGTACTTC | - | - | TRBJ2-7 | TRBV6-5
CASSPGASPLHF | TGTGCCAGCAGCCCAGGGGCATCACCCCTCCACTTT | - | - | TRBJ1-6 | TRBV5-6
CAWSVLRAGQPQHF | TGTGCCTGGAGTGTACTGCGGGCTGGTCAGCCCCAGCATTTT | - | - | TRBJ1-5 | TRBV30
CASSIAGGDNQPQHF | TGTGCCAGCAGCATCGCGGGGGGAGACAATCAGCCCCAGCATTTT | - | - | TRBJ1-5 | TRBV6-6
CASSSGGTGELFF | TGCGCCAGCAGCTCCGGGGGGACCGGGGAGCTGTTTTTT | TRBD2 | - | TRBJ2-2 | TRBV5-1
CASSLEGQGQTQYF | TGCGCCAGCAGCTTGGAGGGACAGGGACAAACCCAGTACTTC | TRBD1 | few | TRBJ2-5 | TRBV5-1
CASSLPRTVTKSHYGYTF | TGTGCCAGCAGCTTACCCCGGACAGTCACGAAATCTCACTATGGCTACACCTTC | - | - | TRBJ1-2 | TRBV7-9